These T cell receptor beta chains were read from a single sample in a study of response to subunit inactivated influenza vaccine. A single record per CDR3 protein comes from TCRdb applying MiXCR to the RT-PCR reads. Of 600,000 to 850,000 distinct CDR3 sequences in the sample, approximately 15% were seen once. The specimen comprised PBMCs from blood, sampled roughly 2 weeks before vaccination. Receptors originate from a man aged 45-65 years who received an inactivated influenza vaccine. The CDR3 runs from the conserved cysteine through the conserved F or W. A D gene is named only where the DNA matches it firmly. Size tells how often a clone was seen (once, few, many) or the class of an expanded clone, and some rows leave it out.

CASTRGRPGNTIYF | TGTGCCAGTACCCGAGGGAGACCTGGAAACACCATATATTTT | TRBJ1-3 | few | TRBV28 | NA
CASSVQGVRGYTF | TGTGCCAGCAGTGTACAGGGGGTGCGAGGCTACACCTTC | TRBJ1-2 | few | TRBV12-3/TRBV12-4 | TRBD1
CASSYGQTKNIQYF | TGTGCCAGCAGTTACGGGCAGACCAAAAACATTCAGTACTTC | TRBJ2-4 | NA | TRBV6-5 | NA
CAWSVPQNARDNEQFF | TGTGCCTGGAGTGTACCACAAAACGCGCGAGACAATGAGCAGTTCTTC | TRBJ2-1 | few | TRBV30 | NA
CASSRRRGGETQYF | TGTGCCAGCAGTCGCAGACGGGGGGGAGAGACCCAGTACTTC | TRBJ2-5 | NA | TRBV6-1 | TRBD2
CASSQEPNTGELFF | TGTGCCAGCAGCCAAGAGCCGAACACCGGGGAGCTGTTTTTT | TRBJ2-2 | many | TRBV3-1 | NA
CASSGGSGANVLTF | TGTGCCAGCAGTGGTGGTTCTGGGGCCAACGTCCTGACTTTC | TRBJ2-6 | many | TRBV25-1 | NA
CASSQARGGNEKLFF | TGTGCCAGCAGCCAAGCCCGGGGCGGTAACGAAAAACTGTTTTTT | TRBJ1-4 | NA | TRBV3-1 | NA
CASSFVPRGESPLHF | TGTGCCAGCAGTTTTGTCCCCAGGGGAGAGTCACCCCTCCACTTT | TRBJ1-6 | NA | TRBV28 | NA
CASSYRTETDTQYF | TGTGCCAGCAGTTACAGGACAGAGACAGATACGCAGTATTTT | TRBJ2-3 | NA | TRBV28 | NA
CASTEGGLVNEQFF | TGTGCCAGCACTGAGGGGGGACTAGTCAATGAGCAGTTCTTC | TRBJ2-1 | NA | TRBV14 | TRBD2
CASSRDTGYTF | TGTGCCAGCAGTCGGGACACTGGCTACACCTTC | TRBJ1-2 | many | TRBV28 | NA
CASSPSGARAADEQFF | TGTGCCAGCAGCCCCAGCGGAGCGAGAGCGGCGGATGAGCAGTTCTTC | TRBJ2-1 | few | TRBV9 | NA
CASSLALNRETQYF | TGTGCCAGCAGCTTAGCGCTGAACCGGGAGACCCAGTACTTC | TRBJ2-5 | NA | TRBV7-6 | NA
CASSLERDRGTSLSYEQYF | TGTGCCAGCAGCTTGGAGAGGGACAGGGGAACTTCCCTCTCCTACGAGCAGTACTTC | TRBJ2-7 | NA | TRBV5-4 | TRBD1
CASSQDTTGLWANVLTF | TGTGCCAGCAGCCAAGATACTACGGGGTTGTGGGCCAACGTCCTGACTTTC | TRBJ2-6 | NA | TRBV4-2 | NA
CAISGTGDQPQHF | TGTGCCATCAGTGGCACAGGGGATCAGCCCCAGCATTTT | TRBJ1-5 | many | TRBV10-3 | TRBD1
CSASTGEVQPQHF | TGCAGTGCTAGCACAGGGGAAGTTCAGCCCCAGCATTTT | TRBJ1-5 | NA | TRBV20-1 | TRBD1
CASSGGQYNEKLFF | TGTGCCAGCAGCGGGGGACAGTATAATGAAAAACTGTTTTTT | TRBJ1-4 | NA | TRBV7-9 | TRBD1
CASSVTGAVNQPQHF | TGTGCCAGCAGCGTAACGGGGGCCGTGAATCAGCCCCAGCATTTT | TRBJ1-5 | NA | TRBV9 | NA
CSAEDRDVYTF | TGCAGTGCTGAGGACCGGGATGTCTACACCTTC | TRBJ1-2 | NA | TRBV20-1 | NA
CASSLGRAGQPQHF | TGTGCCAGCAGTTTAGGCAGGGCCGGTCAGCCCCAGCATTTT | TRBJ1-5 | NA | TRBV28 | NA
CSARGGTGGGYTF | TGCAGTGCTAGAGGTGGGACCGGAGGGGGCTACACCTTC | TRBJ1-2 | many | TRBV20-1 | NA
CATRALGWHYEQYF | TGTGCCACCAGGGCTTTGGGGTGGCACTACGAGCAGTACTTC | TRBJ2-7 | few | TRBV24-1 | NA
CASSFDGRISHGYTF | TGTGCCAGCAGTTTCGACGGCAGGATCTCCCATGGCTACACCTTC | TRBJ1-2 | NA | TRBV27 | NA
CASSQGGAGWNTEAFF | TGTGCCAGCAGCCAAGGGGGTGCGGGGTGGAACACTGAAGCTTTCTTT | TRBJ1-1 | NA | TRBV28 | NA
CASSESNRGDYGYTF | TGCGCCAGCAGTGAGTCGAACAGGGGAGACTATGGCTACACCTTC | TRBJ1-2 | NA | TRBV10-2 | TRBD1
CAWASKQQGGYGEQFF | TGTGCCTGGGCCTCAAAGCAACAGGGCGGTTATGGTGAGCAGTTCTTC | TRBJ2-1 | once | TRBV30 | NA
CSAIWKIDTQYF | TGCAGTGCTATTTGGAAGATAGATACGCAGTATTTT | TRBJ2-3 | NA | TRBV20-1 | NA
CASRPTGSYYTEAFF | TGTGCCAGCAGACCTACAGGGAGTTATTACACTGAAGCTTTCTTT | TRBJ1-1 | NA | TRBV12-3/TRBV12-4 | NA
CASSEPKMTSGRADTQYF | TGCGCCAGCAGTGAGCCAAAAATGACTAGCGGGAGGGCAGATACGCAGTATTTT | TRBJ2-3 | NA | TRBV10-2 | TRBD2
CASSLAGRDSSYNEQFF | TGTGCCAGCAGCTTAGCAGGGCGGGACTCCTCCTACAATGAGCAGTTCTTC | TRBJ2-1 | NA | TRBV7-6 | NA
CASSLRQAIETQYF | TGTGCCAGCAGTTTAAGACAGGCTATCGAGACCCAGTACTTC | TRBJ2-5 | many | TRBV12-3/TRBV12-4 | NA
CASSGKGQYTGELFF | TGTGCCAGCAGCGGTAAGGGACAGTACACCGGGGAGCTGTTTTTT | TRBJ2-2 | NA | TRBV9 | TRBD1
CASSEASRWETQYF | TGTGCCAGCAGTGAAGCTTCCCGCTGGGAGACCCAGTACTTC | TRBJ2-5 | few | TRBV2 | NA